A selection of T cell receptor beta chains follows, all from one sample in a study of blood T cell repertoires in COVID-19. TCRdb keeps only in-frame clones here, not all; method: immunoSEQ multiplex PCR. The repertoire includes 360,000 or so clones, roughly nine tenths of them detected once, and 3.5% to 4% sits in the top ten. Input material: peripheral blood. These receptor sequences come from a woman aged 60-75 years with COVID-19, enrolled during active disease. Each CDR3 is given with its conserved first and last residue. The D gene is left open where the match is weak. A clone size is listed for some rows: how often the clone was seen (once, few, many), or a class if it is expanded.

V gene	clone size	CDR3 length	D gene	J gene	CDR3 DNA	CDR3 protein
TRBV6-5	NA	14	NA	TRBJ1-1	TGTGCCAGCACCAAGATTGCGGGGAACACTGAAGCTTTCTTT	CASTKIAGNTEAFF
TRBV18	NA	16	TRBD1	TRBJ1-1	TGTGCCAGCTCACCATTAGGGACAGGCTCGAACACTGAAGCTTTCTTT	CASSPLGTGSNTEAFF
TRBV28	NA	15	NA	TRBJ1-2	TGTGCCAGCAGTTCCTCCGGGCAGGGGAACTATGGCTACACCTTC	CASSSSGQGNYGYTF
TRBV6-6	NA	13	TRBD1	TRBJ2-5	TGTGCCAGCAGGACAGGGGGCGCGGAGACCCAGTACTTC	CASRTGGAETQYF
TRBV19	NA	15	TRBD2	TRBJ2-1	TGTGCCAGTAGAGAACTAGCGGGGGCCCACAATGAGCAGTTCTTC	CASRELAGAHNEQFF
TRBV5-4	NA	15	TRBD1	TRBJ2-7	TGTGCCAGCAGCTTGGGACAGGGGTCCTTCTACGAGCAGTACTTC	CASSLGQGSFYEQYF
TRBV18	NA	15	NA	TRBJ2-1	TGTGCCAGCTCACCAACGACAGGAACCACCAATGAGCAGTTCTTC	CASSPTTGTTNEQFF
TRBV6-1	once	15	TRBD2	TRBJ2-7	TGTGCCAGCAGTTTGGGACTAGCGGGGGCTGTCGAGCAGTACTTC	CASSLGLAGAVEQYF
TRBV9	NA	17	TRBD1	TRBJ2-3	TGTGCCAGCAGCAGTCACACCGGGACAGGGACTGCAGATACGCAGTATTTT	CASSSHTGTGTADTQYF
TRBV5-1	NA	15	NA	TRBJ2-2	TGCGCCAGCAGCGGTAAGCTCACGTCACGCGGGGAGCTGTTTTTT	CASSGKLTSRGELFF
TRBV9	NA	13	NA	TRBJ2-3	TGTGCCAGCAGCCCCCACCAAGAGGGTACGCAGTATTTT	CASSPHQEGTQYF
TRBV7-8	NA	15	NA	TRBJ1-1	TGTGCCAGCAGCTTAGCTAGCAGAGCCAACACTGAAGCTTTCTTT	CASSLASRANTEAFF
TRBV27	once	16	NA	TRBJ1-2	TGTGCCAGCAGTCCCGCCCACAGGGCCCCGAACTATGGCTACACCTTC	CASSPAHRAPNYGYTF
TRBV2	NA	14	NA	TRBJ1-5	TGTGCCAGCAGCGCCGGGGGTGGTAATCAGCCCCAGCATTTT	CASSAGGGNQPQHF
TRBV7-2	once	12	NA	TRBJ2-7	TGTGCCAGCAGTCGGAGTTACTACGAGCAGTACTTC	CASSRSYYEQYF
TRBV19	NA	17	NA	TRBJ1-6	TGTGCCAGTAGCCCCCAGGGTGGGAATCATCGTCTATCACCCCTCCACTTT	CASSPQGGNHRLSPLHF
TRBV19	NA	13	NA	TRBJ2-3	TGTGCCAGTAGTATTGGGGGCCGGGATACGCAGTATTTT	CASSIGGRDTQYF
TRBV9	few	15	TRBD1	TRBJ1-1	TGTGCCAGCAGCTCCCGACAGGGAAAGAACACTGAAGCTTTCTTT	CASSSRQGKNTEAFF
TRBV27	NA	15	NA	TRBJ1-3	TGTGCCAGCAGTCTATCCAGGCACTCTGGAAACACCATATATTTT	CASSLSRHSGNTIYF
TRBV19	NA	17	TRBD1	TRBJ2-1	TGTGCCAGTACTCCAGGTCTCAGAGGACAGGGGAGTTTTGAGCAGTTCTTC	CASTPGLRGQGSFEQFF
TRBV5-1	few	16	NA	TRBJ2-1	TGCGCCAGCAGCTTGTCGACAGTTTACTCCTACAATGAGCAGTTCTTC	CASSLSTVYSYNEQFF
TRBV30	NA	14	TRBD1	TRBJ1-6	TGTGCCTGGAGGGGACAGGCAGAGGGATCACCCCTCCACTTT	CAWRGQAEGSPLHF
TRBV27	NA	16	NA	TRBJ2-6	TGTGCCAGCAGTTTACCGACAGGAGCTGGGGCCAACGTCCTGACTTTC	CASSLPTGAGANVLTF
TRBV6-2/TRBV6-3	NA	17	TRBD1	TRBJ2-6	TGTGCCAGCAGCCCCGACAGGGGGTCCGCTGGGGCCAACGTCCTGACTTTC	CASSPDRGSAGANVLTF
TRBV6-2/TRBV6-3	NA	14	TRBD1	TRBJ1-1	TGTGCCAGCAGTGAGCGGACAGGGAAGGTTGAAGCTTTCTTT	CASSERTGKVEAFF
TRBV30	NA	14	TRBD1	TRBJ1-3	TGTGCCTCCTGGGACAGGCTCTCTGGAAACACCATATATTTT	CASWDRLSGNTIYF
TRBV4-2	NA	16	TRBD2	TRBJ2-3	TGTGCCAGCAGCCAAATCTCTAGCGGGGGGGCAGATACGCAGTATTTT	CASSQISSGGADTQYF
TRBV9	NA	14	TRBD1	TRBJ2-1	TGTGCCAGCAGCGGGGGACAGGGTAGCGGGGAGCAGTTCTTC	CASSGGQGSGEQFF
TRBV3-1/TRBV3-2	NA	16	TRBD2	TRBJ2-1	TGTGCCAGCAGCCCTTGGACTAGTGCCTCCTACAATGAGCAGTTCTTC	CASSPWTSASYNEQFF
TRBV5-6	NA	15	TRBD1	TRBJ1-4	TGTGCCAGCAGCCTCGGGACAGGGACGGATGAAAAACTGTTTTTT	CASSLGTGTDEKLFF
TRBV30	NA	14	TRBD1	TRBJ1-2	TGTGCCTGGAGTGTCGCTTTTGGGACAGAAGGCTACACCTTC	CAWSVAFGTEGYTF
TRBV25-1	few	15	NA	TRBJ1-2	TGTGCCAGCAGTGAGGGTTTACAGGGCCTTTATGGCTACACCTTC	CASSEGLQGLYGYTF
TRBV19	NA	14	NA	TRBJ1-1	TGTGCCAGTAGTATTCAGGGGAGTAACACTGAAGCTTTCTTT	CASSIQGSNTEAFF
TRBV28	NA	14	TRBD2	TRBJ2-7	TGTGCCAGCAGTTTAAGGGGAGGGACCTACGAGCAGTACTTC	CASSLRGGTYEQYF
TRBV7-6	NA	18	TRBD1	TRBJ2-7	TGTGCCAGCAGCTTAGAGTTGGAAGGACAGGGGCCTGTAGACGAGCAGTACTTC	CASSLELEGQGPVDEQYF
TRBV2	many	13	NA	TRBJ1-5	TGTGCCAGCAGGGGGCTCCCAGGGCAGCCCCAGCATTTT	CASRGLPGQPQHF
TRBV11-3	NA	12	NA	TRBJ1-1	TGTGCCAGCAGCCTGCGGAACACTGAAGCTTTCTTT	CASSLRNTEAFF
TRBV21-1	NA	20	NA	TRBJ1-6	TGTGCCAGCAGAGATGGGGGGAAAGCAGGGAGGAAGTCCTATAATTCACCCCTCCACTTT	CASRDGGKAGRKSYNSPLHF
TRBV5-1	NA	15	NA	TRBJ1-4	TGCGCCAGCAGCTGGGCGGGGTCCTCAAATGAAAAACTGTTTTTT	CASSWAGSSNEKLFF
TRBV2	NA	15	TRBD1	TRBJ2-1	TGTGCCAGCAGTAGGGGGACAGGGTCCTACAATGAGCAGTTCTTC	CASSRGTGSYNEQFF
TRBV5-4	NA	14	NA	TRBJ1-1	TGTGCCAGCAGCTTCCGAGCGGTGAACACTGAAGCTTTCTTT	CASSFRAVNTEAFF
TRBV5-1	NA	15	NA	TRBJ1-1	TGCGCCAGCAGCTTAGGCCCTGGAGGGGACACTGAAGCTTTCTTT	CASSLGPGGDTEAFF
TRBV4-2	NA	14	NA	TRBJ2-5	TGTGCCAGCAGCCCCCCCGGTAGCCTGGAGACCCAGTACTTC	CASSPPGSLETQYF
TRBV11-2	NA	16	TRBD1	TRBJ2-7	TGTGCCAGCAGCTTAGGATGGGACAGGGGGATCTACGAGCAGTACTTC	CASSLGWDRGIYEQYF